These 29 T cell receptor beta chains originate from one sample sequenced in a study of T cell repertoires in cytomegalovirus infection. In TCRdb, the reads were re-called with MiXCR into one record per CDR3 protein. Of approximately 180,000 distinct CDR3 sequences detected, about a sixth appear once; the ten largest clones hold about 25%. Sequenced material: CD8+ T cells from PBMCs. The receptors here all came from a human donor in good health (CMV status not recorded). Some clones in this sample may be carry-over from other donors' samples.

The rearrangement joins TRBV2 to TRBJ1-1; the D is unclear. The CDR3 contains 13 residues. The V end was cut by 3 bases, the J end by 1 base, with 6 bases between. Germline V gene lookup returns CDR1 SNHLY and CDR2 FYNNEI. CDR3 residues: CASSEATNTEAFF. CDR3 nucleotide sequence: TGTGCCAGCAGTGAGGCGACGAACACTGAAGCTTTCTTT.

This clonotype was seen ten or more times. The chain combines TRBV12-3 or TRBV12-4 with TRBJ1-1; the match to TRBD1 covers 9 bases. CDR3 size: 19 residues. The V and J ends lost 7 bases and 4 bases, in that order; junction bases with no gene match: 22. CDR3 region: CASTLSRLPGQGITTEAFF. The CDR3 region has the DNA TGTGCCAGCACCCTCTCCCGCCTACCGGGACAGGGTATCACCACTGAAGCTTTCTTT.

The chain is built from TRBV27 and TRBJ2-5; D possibly corresponds to TRBD1 (5 bases). CDR1 MNHEY and CDR2 SMNVEV come from the germline V gene (reference sequence). The CDR3 has 14 amino acids. The V and J ends lost 5 bases and 5 bases respectively, with 15 bases between them. CDR3 coding DNA: TGTGCCAGCAGTCGAGAACAGGCTTTCGAGACCCAGTACTTC. Translating it yields CASSREQAFETQYF.

The gene calls are TRBV4-3 and TRBJ1-5; D is uncertain. The CDR3 totals 15 residues. The germline gives CDR1 LGHNA, CDR2 YSLEER. The V end was cut by 1 base, the J end by 1 base, with 8 bases between. The CDR3 loop is CASSQGRMSNQPQHF. The CDR3 DNA sequence: TGCGCCAGCAGCCAAGGCAGGATGAGCAATCAGCCCCAGCATTTT.

Worth noting for this clonotype: As the CDR3 is not closed by the conserved phenylalanine or tryptophan, this likely results from a read error. It is unclear where the CDR3 begins or ends on the DNA, so no DNA is shown, and the CDR3 is as TCRdb lists it. The J gene is TRBJ2-6, the V gene TRBV9; the D call of TRBD2 is as the table states it, not checked on the DNA. Germline CDR1 and CDR2: SGDLS and YYNGEE. From its first to its last residue, the CDR3 has 12 amino acids. The CDR3 here is CASSSRDHGTSG.

The chain couples TRBV6-5 to TRBJ2-1, with D unresolved. V was trimmed by 8 bases and J by 5 bases, leaving 7 bases between them. This CDR3 has 11 residues. Germline V gives CDR1 MNHEY, CDR2 SVGAGI. CDR3: CASFGHNEQFF. CDR3 DNA: TGTGCCAGCTTCGGCCACAATGAGCAGTTCTTC.

Details on this clonotype: One base away lies a much larger clone, so this may be a sequencing read error. The V call is TRBV7-2, the J call TRBJ2-1; maybe TRBD2 (6 bases). Germline CDR1 and CDR2: SGHTA and FQGNSA. This CDR3 contains 15 residues. The DNA of the CDR3 is TGTGCCAGCAGCTCGGGACTCAGCTCCTACTATGAGCAGTTCTTC. Translation gives CASSSGLSSYYEQFF.

This clonotype has only a few counts. This chain uses TRBV30 with TRBJ2-2; D remains unclear. CDR1 and CDR2 (germline): GTSNPN, SVGIG (reference sequence). The CDR3 is 14 residues long. The V end lost 0 bases, the J end lost 10 bases, and 15 bases lay between the germline ends. The CDR3 sequence: CAWSVPGNLEELFF. CDR3 nucleotide sequence: TGTGCCTGGAGTGTACCAGGTAACCTCGAGGAGCTGTTTTTT.

This clonotype was seen only a few times. This chain connects TRBV7-2 to TRBJ1-2; maybe TRBD1 (5 bases). CDR1 and CDR2 (germline): SGHTA, FQGNSA. V shed 1 base and J shed 0 bases, with 9 bases lying between them. The CDR3 has 15 amino acids. The CDR3 DNA reads TGTGCCAGCAGCTTAGAGTGGGGGACTAACTATGGCTACACCTTC. Protein: CASSLEWGTNYGYTF.

The gene calls are TRBV29-1 and TRBJ2-1; no clear D. CDR3 length equals 11 residues. V was clipped by 6 bases and J by 3 bases, with 6 bases between them. Germline CDR1 and CDR2: SQVTM and ANQGSEA. CDR3 nucleotide sequence: TGCAGCGTCAAGAACTACAATGAGCAGTTCTTC. Residues: CSVKNYNEQFF.

The chain has TRBV19 and TRBJ2-6; D call uncertain. The CDR3 consists of 15 residues. Between the trimmed V and J ends, which lost 5 bases and 4 bases, there was a span of 12 bases. Germline loops: CDR1 LNHDA, CDR2 SQIVND (reference sequence). The CDR3 DNA follows: TGTGCCAGTAGTCCTCTCAAGGAGGGGGCCAACGTCCTGACTTTC. Amino acid sequence: CASSPLKEGANVLTF.

This clonotype was picked up a small number of times. The rearrangement joins TRBV28 to TRBJ1-1; D might be TRBD1 (5 bases). This CDR3 has 13 amino acids. Trimming pared 6 bases from V and 6 bases from J, leaving 14 bases between. Per germline, CDR1 MDHEN and CDR2 SYDVKM. The CDR3 spells CASRLGVSAEAFF. In DNA form, the CDR3 reads TGTGCCAGCAGACTAGGGGTTAGTGCTGAAGCTTTCTTT.

This clonotype has ten or more counts. This chain joins TRBV4-1 and TRBJ1-1; TRBD1 matches at 8 bases. Germline CDR1 MGHRA, CDR2 YSYEKL. The trim removed 6 bases at V and 4 bases at J, leaving 1 base unmatched. The CDR3 contains 12 residues. CDR3 in amino acids: CASSTGGTEAFF. The CDR3 DNA is TGCGCCAGCAGTACAGGGGGCACTGAAGCTTTCTTT.

The CDR3 DNA follows: TGTGCCAGCAGTTCTGACCCGGCAGATACGCAGTATTTT. This sequence encodes CASSSDPADTQYF. V and J are TRBV6-5 and TRBJ2-3; D gene uncertain. The ends were cut back, 4 bases at V and 4 bases at J, with 9 bases in the middle. The germline V gene has CDR1 MNHEY and CDR2 SVGAGI. CDR3 length equals 13 residues.

This sequence joins TRBV6-2 or TRBV6-3 and TRBJ1-5, with 12 positions matching TRBD1. Trimming removed 2 bases from V and 5 bases from J; junction bases left unmatched: 4. The CDR3 is 16 amino acids. Per germline, CDR1 MNHEY and CDR2 SVGEGT. CDR3 coding DNA: TGTGCCAGCAGTTACCCCGGGACAGGGGGCGATCAGCCCCAGCATTTT. This sequence encodes CASSYPGTGGDQPQHF.

This chain joins TRBV6-2 or TRBV6-3 and TRBJ1-1; D is perhaps TRBD1 (5 bases). The germline V and J ends were trimmed by 2 bases and 7 bases, with 17 bases remaining between them. Germline V lookup: CDR1 MNHEY, CDR2 SVGEGT. The CDR3 spans 15 residues. CDR3 sequence: CASSYSYRFPVEAFF. In DNA, the CDR3 is TGTGCCAGCAGTTACAGTTACAGGTTCCCCGTTGAAGCTTTCTTT.

This clonotype was found a few times. The chain employs TRBV30 and TRBJ2-7; TRBD2 agrees at 7 bases. The CDR3 has 15 amino acids. Germline loops: CDR1 GTSNPN, CDR2 SVGIG (reference sequence). V gave up 1 base and J gave up 3 bases; unmatched junction bases: 9. CDR3 residues: CAWSAVGGGLYEQYF. The CDR3 DNA reads as TGTGCCTGGAGTGCGGTCGGCGGGGGACTCTACGAGCAGTACTTC. The full variable domain, completed using reference TRBV30 and TRBJ2-7, is SQTIHQWPATLVQPVGSPLSLECTVEGTSNPNLYWYRQAAGRGLQLLFYSVGIGQISSEVPQNLSASRPQDRQFILSSKKLLLSDSGFYLCAWSAVGGGLYEQYFGPGTRLTVT.

The rearrangement joins TRBV28 to TRBJ1-5, with D maybe TRBD1 (5 bases). Germline CDR1 MDHEN, CDR2 SYDVKM. The V end was cut by 4 bases, the J end by 11 bases, with 15 bases between. The CDR3 contains 13 residues. The CDR3 coding sequence is TGTGCCAGCAGTTCAAGGGGCCCACCGGCCCAGCATTTT. Translated: CASSSRGPPAQHF.

This clonotype came up a few times. The chain couples TRBV7-2 to TRBJ2-2; D may be TRBD1 (5 bases). The CDR3 has 18 residues. Germline CDR1 reads SGHTA; CDR2 reads FQGNSA. Trimming shortened V by 0 bases and J by 1 base, and 15 bases separated the two germline ends. For the CDR3, the DNA is TGTGCCAGCAGCTTAGCGGGGCCGCTCCCATTGAACACCGGGGAGCTGTTTTTT. Its translation is CASSLAGPLPLNTGELFF.

This chain uses TRBV7-9 with TRBJ2-7, with D maybe TRBD1 (5 bases). Looked up from germline, CDR1 is SEHNR and CDR2 is FQNEAQ (reference sequence). The CDR3 runs to 14 residues. V lost 2 bases to trimming and J lost 3 bases, with 11 bases between them. The CDR3 coding sequence is TGTGCCAGCAGCTTACAGGGCCAGTTCTACGAGCAGTACTTC. It codes for CASSLQGQFYEQYF.

The J gene is TRBJ1-4, the V gene TRBV12-3 or TRBV12-4; D remains ambiguous. Trimming cost V 6 bases and J 4 bases, with 12 bases left between them. The CDR3 runs 14 residues. The CDR3, as DNA: TGTGCCAGCAGCGAGGGTACCAGTAATGAAAAACTGTTTTTT. As protein: CASSEGTSNEKLFF.

This chain joins TRBV28 and TRBJ1-1; D is possibly TRBD1 (5 bases). This CDR3 spans 12 amino acids. Germline lookup yields CDR1 MDHEN and CDR2 SYDVKM. Between the trimmed V and J ends, which lost 7 bases and 6 bases, there was a span of 12 bases. In nucleotides, the CDR3 is TGTGCCAGCACGAGGGGACTTTCTGAAGCTTTCTTT. Amino acids: CASTRGLSEAFF. The complete variable domain, with remaining parts taken from reference TRBV28 and TRBJ1-1, reads DVKVTQSSRYLVKRTGEKVFLECVQDMDHENMFWYRQDPGLGLRLIYFSYDVKMKEKGDIPEGYSVSREKKERFSLILESASTNQTSMYLCASTRGLSEAFFGQGTRLTVV.

V gene TRBV24-1 combines with J gene TRBJ2-2; TRBD1 is a possible D gene (8 bases). V shed 5 bases and J shed 2 bases, with 14 bases lying between them. Germline V gives CDR1 KGHDR, CDR2 SFDVKD. The CDR3 has 16 residues. The CDR3 reads CATSGQGRVNTGELFF. The CDR3 nucleotides read TGTGCCACCAGTGGACAGGGGAGGGTAAACACCGGGGAGCTGTTTTTT.

The chain has TRBV14 and TRBJ1-2, with TRBD1 matching over 8 bases. CDR3 length: 15 amino acids. J was trimmed by 4 bases and V by 0 bases; bases with no gene match: 4. Germline values: CDR1 SGHDN, CDR2 FVKESK. CDR3 nucleotides: TGTGCCAGCAGCCAAGATCCAGGGGGCGCCTATGGCTACACCTTC. Protein: CASSQDPGGAYGYTF.

Only a few counts were recorded for this clonotype. V and J are TRBV6-2 or TRBV6-3 and TRBJ2-7, with 7 bases aligning to TRBD1. This CDR3 is 14 amino acids long. J was trimmed by 0 bases and V by 6 bases; bases with no gene match: 5. Germline CDR1 is MNHEY and CDR2 is SVGEGT. This chain's CDR3 is CASSATGDSYEQYF. DNA of the CDR3: TGTGCCAGCAGCGCAACAGGGGACTCCTACGAGCAGTACTTC.

The CDR3 bases are TGCAGTGCTAGAGATGAGGGCCTAGCGGGGGGGTTCGGCTCCTACGAGCAGTACTTC. Translation: CSARDEGLAGGFGSYEQYF. The chain combines TRBV20-1 with TRBJ2-7; 12 nucleotides match TRBD2. Germline V gene data show CDR1 as DFQATT and CDR2 as SNEGSKA (reference sequence). CDR3 length equals 19 residues. Trimming at V came to 0 bases and at J to 0 bases, leaving 12 bases not matched to a gene.

This clonotype was seen a handful of times. V and J are TRBV7-2 and TRBJ2-1, with D uncertain. Between the trimmed V and J ends, which lost 5 bases and 9 bases, there was a span of 11 bases. Germline V lookup: CDR1 SGHTA, CDR2 FQGNSA. The CDR3 is made up of 12 amino acids. The CDR3 region has the DNA TGTGCCAGCAGCCTACTCATAACTGAGCAGTTCTTC. This translates into CASSLLITEQFF.

This clonotype was counted ten times or more. The chain employs TRBV12-3 or TRBV12-4 and TRBJ2-3, with 12 bases identical to TRBD1. The CDR3 is 16 amino acids. Trimming at V came to 3 bases and at J to 3 bases, leaving 4 bases not matched to a gene. The CDR3 DNA sequence: TGTGCCAGCAGTTTTGGGACAGGGGGCTTGACAGATACGCAGTATTTT. The encoded protein is CASSFGTGGLTDTQYF.

This clonotype has more than one count but fewer than ten. The genes are TRBV28 and TRBJ2-1, with 11 bases that match TRBD2. V shed 2 bases and J 4 bases; nucleotides not matched to a gene: 10. Germline V gene data show CDR1 as MDHEN and CDR2 as SYDVKM. This CDR3 comprises 18 residues. DNA of the CDR3: TGTGCCAGCAGTTTAATCAGGGGCGCTAGCGGGGGGTACAATGAGCAGTTCTTC. Translated: CASSLIRGASGGYNEQFF.